This is a list of T cell receptor beta chains from one sample in a study of CD8+ T cells in alopecia areata. Using immunoSEQ multiplex PCR, the repertoire was profiled, and TCRdb retains in-frame clones only, with some absent. The sample has 150,000 to 180,000 clones; under 60% are singletons. The sample was CD8+ T cells sorted from blood, taken at week 0. These receptors originate from a human donor with alopecia areata. CDR3s include the opening cysteine and the closing phenylalanine or tryptophan. Fields, in order: V gene, D gene, J gene, clone size, CDR3 protein, CDR3 DNA. D genes are given only for firm matches. Not all rows give a size; the values are once, few, many and, for expanded clones, a class.

v_call: TRBV30; d_call: TRBD1; j_call: TRBJ1-1; clone_size: NA; cdr3_aa: CAWSVKGADTEAFF; cdr3_nt: TGTGCCTGGAGTGTAAAGGGGGCAGACACTGAAGCTTTCTTT
v_call: TRBV5-1; d_call: NA; j_call: TRBJ2-2; clone_size: NA; cdr3_aa: CASRESTGELFF; cdr3_nt: TGCGCCAGCAGGGAGAGCACCGGGGAGCTGTTTTTT
v_call: TRBV15; d_call: NA; j_call: TRBJ1-2; clone_size: few; cdr3_aa: CATSASSYGYTF; cdr3_nt: TGTGCCACCAGCGCCTCCTCGTATGGCTACACCTTC
v_call: TRBV14; d_call: NA; j_call: TRBJ1-6; clone_size: few; cdr3_aa: CASSQLGNNSPLHF; cdr3_nt: TGTGCCAGCAGCCAATTGGGAAATAATTCACCCCTCCACTTT
v_call: TRBV30; d_call: NA; j_call: TRBJ2-7; clone_size: once; cdr3_aa: CAWSVPDSSYEQYF; cdr3_nt: TGTGCCTGGAGTGTACCGGACAGCTCCTACGAGCAGTACTTC
v_call: TRBV5-6; d_call: NA; j_call: TRBJ2-5; clone_size: NA; cdr3_aa: CASSLGARETQYF; cdr3_nt: TGTGCCAGCAGCTTGGGTGCGAGGGAGACCCAGTACTTC
v_call: TRBV13; d_call: TRBD2; j_call: TRBJ2-1; clone_size: few; cdr3_aa: CASSSPGTSGVGYNEQFF; cdr3_nt: TGTGCCAGCAGCTCACCCGGGACTAGCGGGGTCGGTTACAATGAGCAGTTCTTC
v_call: TRBV15; d_call: TRBD2; j_call: TRBJ2-3; clone_size: once; cdr3_aa: CATSSSGTSHDTQYF; cdr3_nt: TGTGCCACCAGCAGCTCCGGGACTAGCCACGATACGCAGTATTTT
v_call: TRBV14; d_call: NA; j_call: TRBJ2-1; clone_size: few; cdr3_aa: CASSQGGTYNEQFF; cdr3_nt: TGTGCCAGCAGCCAAGGCGGGACGTACAATGAGCAGTTCTTC
v_call: TRBV30; d_call: NA; j_call: TRBJ1-4; clone_size: NA; cdr3_aa: CAWTLGTPEGLFF; cdr3_nt: TGTGCCTGGACCCTGGGGACTCCTGAGGGGCTGTTTTTT
v_call: TRBV7-9; d_call: TRBD1; j_call: TRBJ2-3; clone_size: NA; cdr3_aa: CASSPPLTGQTDTQYF; cdr3_nt: TGTGCCAGCAGCCCGCCCCTGACAGGGCAGACAGATACGCAGTATTTT